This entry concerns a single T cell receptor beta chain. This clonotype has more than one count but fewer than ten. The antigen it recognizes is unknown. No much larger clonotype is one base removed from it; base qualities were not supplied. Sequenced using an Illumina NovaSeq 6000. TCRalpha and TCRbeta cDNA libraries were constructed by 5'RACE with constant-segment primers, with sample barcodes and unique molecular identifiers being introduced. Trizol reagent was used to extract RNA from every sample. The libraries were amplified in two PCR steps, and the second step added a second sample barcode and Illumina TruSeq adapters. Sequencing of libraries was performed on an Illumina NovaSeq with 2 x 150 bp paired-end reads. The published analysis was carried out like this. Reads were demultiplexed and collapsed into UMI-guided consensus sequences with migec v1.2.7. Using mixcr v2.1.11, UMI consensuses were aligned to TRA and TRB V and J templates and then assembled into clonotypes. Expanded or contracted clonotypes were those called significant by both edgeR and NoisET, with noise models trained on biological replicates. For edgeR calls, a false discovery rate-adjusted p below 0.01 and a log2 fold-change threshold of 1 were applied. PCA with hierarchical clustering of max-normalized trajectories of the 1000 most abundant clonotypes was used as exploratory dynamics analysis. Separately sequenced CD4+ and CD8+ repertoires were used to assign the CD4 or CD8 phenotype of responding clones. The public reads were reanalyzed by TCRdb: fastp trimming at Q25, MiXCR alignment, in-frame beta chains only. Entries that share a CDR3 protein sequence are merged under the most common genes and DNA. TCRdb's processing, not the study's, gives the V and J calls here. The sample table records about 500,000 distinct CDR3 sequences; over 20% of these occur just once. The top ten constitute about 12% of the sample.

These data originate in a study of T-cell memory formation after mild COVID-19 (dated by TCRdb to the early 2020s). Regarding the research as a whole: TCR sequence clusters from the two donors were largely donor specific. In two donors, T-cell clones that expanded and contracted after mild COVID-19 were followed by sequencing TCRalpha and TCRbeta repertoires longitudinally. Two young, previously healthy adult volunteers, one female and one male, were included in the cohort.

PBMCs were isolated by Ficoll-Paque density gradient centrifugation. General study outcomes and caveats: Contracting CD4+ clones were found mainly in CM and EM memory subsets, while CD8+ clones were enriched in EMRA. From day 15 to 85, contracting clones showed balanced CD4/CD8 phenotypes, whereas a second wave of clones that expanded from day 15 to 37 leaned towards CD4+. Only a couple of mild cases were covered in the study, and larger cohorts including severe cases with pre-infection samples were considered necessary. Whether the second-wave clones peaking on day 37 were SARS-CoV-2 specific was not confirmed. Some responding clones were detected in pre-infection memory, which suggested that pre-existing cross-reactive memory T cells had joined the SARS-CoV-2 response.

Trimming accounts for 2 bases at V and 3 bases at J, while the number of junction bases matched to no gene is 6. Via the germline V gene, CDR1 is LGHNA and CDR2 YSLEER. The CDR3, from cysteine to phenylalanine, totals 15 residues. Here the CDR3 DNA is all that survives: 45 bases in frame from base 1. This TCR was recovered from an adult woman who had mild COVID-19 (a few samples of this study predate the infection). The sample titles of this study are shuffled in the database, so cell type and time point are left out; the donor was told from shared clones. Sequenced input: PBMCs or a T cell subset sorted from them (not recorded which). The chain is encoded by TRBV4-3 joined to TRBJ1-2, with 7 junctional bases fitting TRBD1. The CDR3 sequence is CASSQSTGTDYGYTF. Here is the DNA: TGCGCCAGCAGCCAATCCACCGGGACAGACTATGGCTACACCTTC.